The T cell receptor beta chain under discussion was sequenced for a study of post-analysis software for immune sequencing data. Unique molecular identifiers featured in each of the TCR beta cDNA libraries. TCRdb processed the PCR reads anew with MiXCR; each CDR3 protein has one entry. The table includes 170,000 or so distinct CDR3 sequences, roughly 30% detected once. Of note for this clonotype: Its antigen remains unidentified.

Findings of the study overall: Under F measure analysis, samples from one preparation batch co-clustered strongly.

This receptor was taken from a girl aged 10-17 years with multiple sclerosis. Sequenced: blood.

CDR3 DNA: TGCGCCAGCAGCCCGAGGACAGGGGATAACGGCGAGCAGTACTTC. Protein product: CASSPRTGDNGEQYF. The J gene is TRBJ2-7, the V gene TRBV5-1, with 9 positions matching TRBD1. The trim removed 4 bases at V and 6 bases at J, leaving 11 bases unmatched. This CDR3 is 15 amino acids long. Germline assignment: CDR1 SGHRS and CDR2 YFSETQ.